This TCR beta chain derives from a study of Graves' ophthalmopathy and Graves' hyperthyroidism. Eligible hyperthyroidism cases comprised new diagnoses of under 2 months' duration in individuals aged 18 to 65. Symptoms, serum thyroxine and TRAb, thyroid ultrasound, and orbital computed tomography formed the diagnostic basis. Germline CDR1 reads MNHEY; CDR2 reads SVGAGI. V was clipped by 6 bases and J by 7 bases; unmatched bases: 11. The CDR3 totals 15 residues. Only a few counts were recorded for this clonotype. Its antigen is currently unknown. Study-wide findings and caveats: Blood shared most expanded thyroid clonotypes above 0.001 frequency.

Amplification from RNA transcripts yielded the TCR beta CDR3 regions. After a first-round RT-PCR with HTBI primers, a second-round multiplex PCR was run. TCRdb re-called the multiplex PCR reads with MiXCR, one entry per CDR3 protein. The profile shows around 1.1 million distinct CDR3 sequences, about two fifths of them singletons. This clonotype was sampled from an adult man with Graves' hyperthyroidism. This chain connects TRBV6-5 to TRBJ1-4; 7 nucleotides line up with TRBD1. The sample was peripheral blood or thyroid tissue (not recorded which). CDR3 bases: TGTGCCAGCAGGCATGGACAGGATCTTGGTGAAAAACTGTTTTTT. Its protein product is CASRHGQDLGEKLFF.